This T cell receptor (beta chain) was recovered during a study of shared clonotypes between healthy human individuals. Study overall: Each donor's CD8 memory used one plate, CD8 naive two, each CD4 subset three.

Sequenced by immunoSEQ multiplex PCR; TCRdb stores in-frame clones only, minus some. This table holds some 1 million clones, around 74% found once. On this clone: Its antigen is not identified.

CD45RA-negative memory and CD45RA+ naive subsets were split from the CD4+ cells. Broader study findings: Incompleteness in sorted-subset sequencing, despite large depth, was shown by rarefaction.

V lost 7 bases and J lost 8; bases outside the gene matches: 9. Germline CDR1 reads SQVTM; CDR2 reads ANQGSEA. This CDR3 is built from 14 residues. The V and J genes are TRBV29-1 and TRBJ2-1; 12 nucleotides line up with TRBD2. The receptor comes from a young man in good health. The specimen was memory CD4+ T cells sorted from blood. Subset specified: CD45RA-negative fraction. Here the CDR3 reads CSAGGTSGWYEQFF. The DNA of the CDR3 is TGCAGCGCCGGAGGGACTAGCGGGTGGTATGAGCAGTTCTTC.